The sequence of this T cell receptor (beta chain) was determined in a study of T-cell reconstitution after alpha-beta-depleted transplantation in children (dated by TCRdb to the mid-2010s). At the level of the whole study: The study quantitatively tracked T-cell immune reconstitution after TCRalphabeta/CD19-depleted allogeneic hematopoietic cell transplantation in children using TCR repertoire profiling.

What the research found in general, with its limitations: In some patients, high TCRbeta diversity at day 60 was attributed to recipient T cells and intrathymic progenitors that had survived conditioning. Hyperexpanded clone frequencies declined over subsequent months; after one year, T-cell counts and TCRbeta diversity were mostly attributed to newly produced T cells. About two months after transplant, the apparently early recovery of alphabetaT-cell counts reportedly depended on just several hundred clones that had expanded rapidly and came from non-depleted graft cells.

Taken with the paper, the label for treatment or condition translates to: allogeneic hematopoietic cell transplantation with graft depleted of TCRalphabeta T cells and CD19 B cells. The transplant recipients were children given TCRalphabeta/CD19-depleted allogeneic hematopoietic cell grafts. This clonotype has only a few counts. Its antigen specificity is not known. Per-base qualities were not stored, and no clone one base away is much larger. From a lookup of the germline V gene (reference sequence), CDR1 and CDR2 are SEHNR and FQNEAQ. Measured from the cysteine to the phenylalanine, the CDR3 is 13 residues long. Only CDR3 DNA remains: 39 bases, in frame from the first base. V gives up 1 base and J gives up 3 bases, and the segment between their germline ends measures 4 bases. Receptor libraries were prepared by PCR. Sequencing relied on an Illumina HiSeq 2500. To normalize quantification of the TCRbeta repertoire, the TCR libraries were built with molecular barcoding that relied on unique molecular identifiers. TCRdb reworked the public reads: Q25 trimming with fastp, MiXCR clone assembly, productive beta chains retained. One record per CDR3 amino acid sequence lists the most common genes and DNA. This sample is represented by fewer than 250,000 distinct CDR3 sequences; about a sixth of them were singletons. The leading ten clones occupy roughly two fifths of the sample.

The sequencing used PBMCs, mostly from graft donor cells, collected 360 days after TCRalphabeta/CD19-depleted stem cell transplant. The clonotype was recovered from a male patient aged 2 to 10 who had a stem cell transplant for acute lymphoblastic leukemia, so the T cells may come from the graft donor. This chain is built from TRBV7-9 and TRBJ1-5; there is no confident call for the D gene. Here the CDR3 is given as CASSLGNNQPQHF. At the DNA level, the sequence is TGTGCCAGCAGCTTAGGGAACAATCAGCCCCAGCATTTT. Where the CDR3 stops, the reference TRBV7-9 and TRBJ1-5 genes take over; the full variable domain is DTGVSQNPRHKITKRGQNVTFRCDPISEHNRLYWYRQTLGQGPEFLTYFQNEAQLEKSRLLSDRFSAERPKGSFSTLEIQRTEQGDSAMYLCASSLGNNQPQHFGDGTRLSIL.